One and the same sample provided the 16 T cell receptor beta chains below, sequenced in a study of T cell responses to AZD1222 COVID-19 vaccine. Assay: immunoSEQ multiplex PCR; the TCRdb copy retains only in-frame clones and omits some. In the table there are about 85,000 clones, approximately 83% of which are singletons. Source: peripheral blood, taken on day 0 of AZD1222 vaccination. Receptors were obtained from an adult in good health.

The J gene is TRBJ2-3, the V gene TRBV7-2, with D perhaps matching TRBD1 (6 bases). The CDR3 is 13 amino acids. Deletions cut 5 bases from V and 6 bases from J, with 12 bases between. Germline V gives CDR1 SGHTA, CDR2 FQGNSA. In DNA form, the CDR3 reads TGTGCCAGCAGCCTCAACAGGGCGGATACGCAGTATTTT. Translating it yields CASSLNRADTQYF.

V and J are TRBV19 and TRBJ2-1; TRBD2 agrees at 10 bases. V lost 9 bases and J lost 8; bases outside the gene matches: 7. Germline V gene lookup returns CDR1 LNHDA and CDR2 SQIVND (reference sequence). The CDR3 sequence is 13 residues long. CDR3 nucleotide sequence: TGTGCCAGCAGGGCTAGCGGGAGCCATGAGCAGTTCTTC. Translated, it gives CASRASGSHEQFF.

This chain joins TRBV6-2 or TRBV6-3 and TRBJ2-5, with TRBD1 matching over 11 bases. The germline V gene has CDR1 MNHEY and CDR2 SVGEGT. J lost 5 bases, V lost 4 bases, and 12 bases had no gene match. The CDR3 extends over 17 amino acids. The CDR3 region has the DNA TGTGCCAGCAGTTGGCCGGGACAGGGGGTTCCCGGGGAGACCCAGTACTTC. It codes for CASSWPGQGVPGETQYF.

The chain links TRBV19 to TRBJ1-4; TRBD1 aligns across 7 bases. CDR3 length: 15 residues. CDR1 is LNHDA, CDR2 SQIVND, per germline (reference sequence). The ends lost 2 bases at V and 7 bases at J; junction bases unmatched: 7. CDR3 in amino acids: CASSISGTDIEKLFF. The DNA of the CDR3 is TGTGCCAGTAGTATATCCGGGACAGATATTGAAAAACTGTTTTTT.

The chain employs TRBV19 and TRBJ2-1; TRBD1 or TRBD2 may be the D gene (5 bases each). V dropped 5 bases and J dropped 8 bases, with 19 bases sitting between them. The CDR3 spans 15 residues. From germline, CDR1 is LNHDA and CDR2 SQIVND (reference sequence). The CDR3 DNA reads as TGTGCCAGTAGTCCACGGGAAGGGGTTCCCTATGAGCAGTTCTTC. As protein: CASSPREGVPYEQFF.

This clone was seen only once. This chain uses TRBV28 with TRBJ2-7, with unresolved D. Trimming removed 5 bases at V and 4 bases at J, with 9 bases between. Germline CDR1 reads MDHEN; CDR2 reads SYDVKM. The CDR3 extends over 12 amino acids. CDR3 in DNA: TGTGCCAGCAGTCCACTTTGGTACGAGCAGTACTTC. Translated: CASSPLWYEQYF.

The chain combines TRBV5-8 with TRBJ1-6; D perhaps matches TRBD1 (5 bases). The ends were cut back, 4 bases at V and 4 bases at J, with 12 bases in the middle. Germline V gene data show CDR1 as SGHTS and CDR2 as YDEGEE. This CDR3 comprises 15 residues. This CDR3 reads CASSRGGGYNSPLHF. The DNA for the CDR3 is TGTGCCAGCAGCCGGGGGGGAGGATATAATTCACCCCTCCACTTT.

The chain recombines TRBV5-5 with TRBJ1-6; D possibly corresponds to TRBD1 (6 bases). The CDR3 sequence is 16 residues long. Germline lookup yields CDR1 SGHKS and CDR2 YYEKEE (reference sequence). V lost 2 bases and J lost 4, with 13 bases in between. The CDR3 reads CASSLNGQQYNSPLHF. The CDR3 nucleotides are TGTGCCAGCAGCTTAAATGGACAGCAATATAATTCACCCCTCCACTTT. The full variable domain, rest sourced from reference TRBV5-5 and TRBJ1-6, is DAGVTQSPTHLIKTRGQQVTLRCSPISGHKSVSWYQQVLGQGPQFIFQYYEKEERGRGNFPDRFSARQFPNYSSELNVNALLLGDSALYLCASSLNGQQYNSPLHFGNGTRLTVT.

This chain links TRBV11-1 with TRBJ2-5; D not resolved. CDR1 is SGHAT and CDR2 is FQDESV in the germline V gene (reference sequence). This CDR3 has 15 amino acids. V lost 0 bases, J lost 2 bases, and 10 bases lay in between. CDR3: CASSLAVHKQETQYF. As DNA, the CDR3 is TGTGCCAGCAGCTTAGCGGTCCACAAACAAGAGACCCAGTACTTC.

This clone has just a few counts. The V and J genes are TRBV5-4 and TRBJ2-1; a weak D match, TRBD2 (5 bases). V was clipped by 5 bases and J by 3 bases, with 18 bases between them. The CDR3 totals 16 residues. Germline V lookup: CDR1 SGHNT, CDR2 YYREEE (reference sequence). CDR3 nucleotide sequence: TGTGCCAGCAGACCCTCCCAAAGGGAGAGCTACAATGAGCAGTTCTTC. It codes for CASRPSQRESYNEQFF.

This clone was found once. The chain carries TRBV28 and TRBJ2-1; D might be TRBD2 (6 bases). CDR3 size: 17 residues. The V end lost 6 bases, the J end lost 4 bases, and 22 bases lay between the germline ends. Germline V gives CDR1 MDHEN, CDR2 SYDVKM. The CDR3 bases are TGTGCCAGCAGCTCACTGGCCCTAGCGCCGGGTTACAATGAGCAGTTCTTC. It specifies CASSSLALAPGYNEQFF.

The V gene is TRBV14, the J gene TRBJ2-2; 7 bases fit TRBD2. J lost 6 bases, V lost 2 bases, and 6 bases had no gene match. Germline lookup yields CDR1 SGHDN and CDR2 FVKESK. This CDR3 spans 15 amino acids. The CDR3 region is CASSQLGLAAGELFF. CDR3 coding DNA: TGTGCCAGCAGCCAATTGGGCCTAGCGGCCGGGGAGCTGTTTTTT.

The chain combines TRBV19 with TRBJ2-1; 11 bases are shared with TRBD2. There are 16 residues in the CDR3. Losses at the gene ends were 4 bases for V and 6 bases for J; bases not matched to a gene: 8. Germline loops: CDR1 LNHDA, CDR2 SQIVND (reference sequence). For the CDR3, the DNA is TGTGCCAGTAGTAAAGCTAGCGGGGGGCTACGCAATGAGCAGTTCTTC. Translating it yields CASSKASGGLRNEQFF.

CDR3 residues: CATSDDWADTQYF. CDR3 coding DNA: TGTGCCACCAGTGATGATTGGGCAGATACGCAGTATTTT. This chain connects TRBV24-1 to TRBJ2-3; D uncertain. Trimming stripped 3 bases from V and 4 bases from J, with 7 bases between. The CDR3 contains 13 residues. Germline V lookup: CDR1 KGHDR, CDR2 SFDVKD.

This chain joins TRBV28 and TRBJ1-1, with D perhaps TRBD1 (5 bases). The V gene lost 3 bases and the J gene lost 4 bases, with 9 bases spanning the gap. Germline values: CDR1 MDHEN, CDR2 SYDVKM. This CDR3 contains 13 residues. The chain's CDR3 is CASSFRGITEAFF. The CDR3 DNA follows: TGTGCCAGCAGTTTCCGGGGGATCACTGAAGCTTTCTTT.

This chain connects TRBV5-1 to TRBJ1-2; D is perhaps TRBD1 (5 bases). The CDR3 contains 13 residues. The germline V and J ends were trimmed by 4 bases and 2 bases, with 9 bases remaining between them. The V gene's germline CDR1 is SGHRS and CDR2 YFSETQ. CDR3 sequence (DNA): TGCGCCAGCAGCCGGACATCCAACTATGGCTACACCTTC. Its protein product is CASSRTSNYGYTF.